Sequencing of this T cell receptor beta chain was carried out in a study of blood T cell repertoires in COVID-19. Trimming took 3 bases from V and 1 from J; bases not matched to a gene: 5. Germline V gene lookup returns CDR1 SGHDT and CDR2 YYEEEE. This CDR3 is built from 18 residues. Assay: immunoSEQ multiplex PCR; the TCRdb copy retains only in-frame clones and omits some. The table has about 92,000 clones, roughly 72% seen once; the top ten hold around 23%. Sample: peripheral blood. The rearrangement uses TRBV5-6 and TRBJ2-1; 15 positions match TRBD2. The source is an older woman in a cohort sampled during active or convalescent COVID-19. The DNA of the CDR3 is TGTGCCAGCAGCTCGAGGACTAGCGGGGGGGCTTCCTACAATGAGCAGTTCTTC. Its protein is CASSSRTSGGASYNEQFF.